The 2 T cell receptor beta chains presented below share a single source sample, sequenced in a study of T cell repertoires in cytomegalovirus infection. TCRdb fed the reads into MiXCR, producing one record per CDR3 protein. Of 400,000 or so distinct CDR3 sequences listed, about 33% are singletons. Material: PBMCs. All receptors derive from a human donor in good health (CMV status not recorded). Some clones in this sample may be carry-over from other donors' samples.

This rearrangement joins TRBV19 to TRBJ1-5; 7 nucleotides line up with TRBD1. V trimming: 4 bases; J trimming: 5 bases; junction bases outside the gene matches: 11. Germline CDR1 reads LNHDA; CDR2 reads SQIVND (reference sequence). The CDR3 consists of 16 residues. CDR3 sequence (DNA): TGTGCCAGTAGTAACCACCGGGACAGATTCCATCAGCCCCAGCATTTT. Its translation: CASSNHRDRFHQPQHF.

This clonotype has ten or more counts. This chain connects TRBV7-2 to TRBJ2-1; the match to TRBD1 covers 9 bases. The CDR3 covers 18 residues. With 4 bases clipped from V and 4 bases from J, the junction kept 14 bases outside the gene matches. Germline assignment: CDR1 SGHTA and CDR2 FQGNSA. The CDR3 nucleotides read TGTGCCAGCAGCTCTGGGACAGGGAGCCTTGTTGGGTACAATGAGCAGTTCTTC. This gives the protein CASSSGTGSLVGYNEQFF.